One sample yielded the 21 T cell receptor beta chains listed below, sequenced in a study of cytomegalovirus exposure and HLA in healthy donors. With 60 Vbeta and 13 Jbeta primers, the PCR was carried out. Using immunoSEQ multiplex PCR, the repertoire was profiled, and TCRdb retains in-frame clones only, with some absent. This sample has some 120,000 clones, with more than 60% found just once. Material for sequencing was PBMCs. These receptors were taken from a woman between 40 and 55 years old in good health and CMV-seropositive.

The CDR3 sequence is CASSVVSGAGNTIYF. CDR3 DNA sequence: TGTGCCAGCAGCGTAGTGTCGGGGGCTGGAAACACCATATATTTT. The gene calls are TRBV9 and TRBJ1-3, with D tentatively TRBD1 (5 bases). Germline V gene lookup returns CDR1 SGDLS and CDR2 YYNGEE. The V gene lost 0 bases and the J gene lost 2 bases, with 9 bases spanning the gap. This CDR3 comprises 15 residues.

Ten or more counts support this clone. The rearrangement links TRBV28 to TRBJ1-4, with 7 bases identical to TRBD1. The CDR3 extends over 13 amino acids. Germline V gives CDR1 MDHEN, CDR2 SYDVKM. V gave up 5 bases and J gave up 7 bases; unmatched junction bases: 4. The CDR3 DNA is TGTGCCAGCAGTACGACAGGGCTTGAAAAACTGTTTTTT. Protein product: CASSTTGLEKLFF.

J is TRBJ1-3 and V is TRBV7-2; D unresolved. CDR3 length: 12 amino acids. Germline lookup yields CDR1 SGHTA and CDR2 FQGNSA. Trimming pared 1 base from V and 5 bases from J, leaving 3 bases between. CDR3 coding DNA: TGTGCCAGCAGCTTAGTCAGAAACACCATATATTTT. Translated, it gives CASSLVRNTIYF.

The CDR3 nucleotides read TGTGCCAGCAGAACGGGATCCGGGGAGCTGTTTTTT. It encodes CASRTGSGELFF. This rearrangement joins TRBV6-5 to TRBJ2-2, with a weak D call TRBD2 (5 bases). Between the trimmed V and J ends, which lost 6 bases and 6 bases, there was a span of 8 bases. This CDR3 contains 12 residues. CDR1 and CDR2 from the germline V gene are MNHEY and SVGAGI.

This sequence joins TRBV6-5 and TRBJ2-5, with 8 bases lining up with TRBD2. Trimming took 2 bases from V and 5 from J; bases not matched to a gene: 10. CDR1 and CDR2 from the germline V gene are MNHEY and SVGAGI. The CDR3 is 16 amino acids. The CDR3, as DNA: TGTGCCAGCAGTTACGGATCAAGCGGGAGCTTGGAGACCCAGTACTTC. It specifies CASSYGSSGSLETQYF.

The rearrangement links TRBV2 to TRBJ1-5; 7 nucleotides match TRBD1. Trimming removed 3 bases from V and 1 base from J; junction bases left unmatched: 3. Germline V gene data show CDR1 as SNHLY and CDR2 as FYNNEI. The CDR3 is made up of 15 amino acids. The CDR3 loop reads CASSEDRMSNQPQHF. The DNA of the CDR3 is TGTGCCAGCAGTGAGGACAGGATGAGCAATCAGCCCCAGCATTTT.

This rearrangement joins TRBV19 to TRBJ1-2, with TRBD1 matching 8 bases. CDR1 and CDR2 (germline): LNHDA, SQIVND (reference sequence). This CDR3 region has 15 residues. J gave up 2 bases and V 4 bases, and 6 bases lay outside the gene matches. The CDR3 nucleotides read TGTGCCAGTAGTAATCCGGGACAGGCGAACTATGGCTACACCTTC. Its translation is CASSNPGQANYGYTF.

In its sample, this clone was seen a few times. This chain uses TRBV7-2 with TRBJ1-5, with 7 bases matching TRBD1. This CDR3 is built from 14 residues. From germline, CDR1 is SGHTA and CDR2 FQGNSA. Trimming at V came to 7 bases and at J to 3 bases, leaving 6 bases not matched to a gene. DNA for the CDR3: TGTGCCAGCAACCAACAGGGGACCAATCAGCCCCAGCATTTT. This translates into CASNQQGTNQPQHF.

J is TRBJ2-1 and V is TRBV27, with a possible D match to TRBD2 (5 bases). Trimming took off 3 bases at V and 9 bases at J, with 9 bases between the two ends. There are 12 residues in the CDR3. The V gene's germline CDR1 is MNHEY and CDR2 SMNVEV (reference sequence). CDR3 sequence: CASSFSGCEQFF. The DNA for the CDR3 is TGTGCCAGCAGTTTCTCGGGGTGTGAGCAGTTCTTC.

This clone was seen only once. The DNA for the CDR3 is TGCAGCGTGGGGAGACAGGGTGGAAACACCATATATTTT. It specifies CSVGRQGGNTIYF. This sequence joins TRBV29-1 and TRBJ1-3, with 7 bases aligning to TRBD1. In germline, CDR1 is SQVTM, CDR2 ANQGSEA. J was trimmed by 3 bases and V by 6 bases; bases with no gene match: 5. This CDR3 comprises 13 residues. Together with reference TRBV29-1 and TRBJ1-3, the CDR3 gives the full variable domain: SAVISQKPSRDICQRGTSLTIQCQVDSQVTMMFWYRQQPGQSLTLIATANQGSEATYESGFVIDKFPISRPNLTFSTLTVSNMSPEDSSIYLCSVGRQGGNTIYFGEGSWLTVV.

This rearrangement joins TRBV4-2 to TRBJ1-5, with D hard to call. Germline V gives CDR1 LGHNA, CDR2 YNFKEQ. The CDR3 has 16 amino acids. Trimming stripped 1 base from V and 9 bases from J, with 19 bases between. The CDR3 region is CASSQAESEREMPQHF. CDR3 bases: TGTGCCAGCAGCCAAGCCGAGTCAGAGAGGGAAATGCCCCAGCATTTT.

This clone was seen only a few times. The rearrangement links TRBV19 to TRBJ1-2; 7 positions agree with TRBD1. This CDR3 has 14 amino acids. The V segment lost 6 bases and the J segment 4 bases; nucleotides outside the gene matches: 8. Germline CDR1 reads LNHDA; CDR2 reads SQIVND (reference sequence). The CDR3 coding sequence is TGTGCCAGTAGGGAGACAGGGAAATTCTATGGCTACACCTTC. Amino acid sequence: CASRETGKFYGYTF.

The gene calls are TRBV6-1 and TRBJ1-1; D not certain. V lost 5 bases, J lost 10 bases, and 14 bases lay in between. Per germline, CDR1 MNHNS and CDR2 SASEGT. The CDR3 contains 12 residues. The CDR3 loop is CASSPIRFAAFF. DNA of the CDR3: TGTGCCAGCAGTCCCATACGGTTCGCAGCTTTCTTT.

This clone was seen a few times. In nucleotides, the CDR3 is TGTGCCAGCAGTTTACAATATGGCGAGCAGTTCTTC. Protein sequence: CASSLQYGEQFF. The V and J genes are TRBV28 and TRBJ2-1; D not resolved. The germline V gene encodes CDR1 MDHEN and CDR2 SYDVKM. The CDR3 runs 12 residues. V was trimmed by 2 bases and J by 10 bases, leaving 9 bases between them.

This clone was counted a few times. The CDR3 nucleotides are TGTGCCATCAGTGATGTGGGACAGGGCAGCCAGGAGACCCAGTACTTC. As protein: CAISDVGQGSQETQYF. The V gene is TRBV10-3, the J gene TRBJ2-5, with 9 bases lining up with TRBD1. V dropped 3 bases and J dropped 5; count of bases not matched to a gene: 10. The CDR3 is made up of 16 amino acids. Germline V gene sequence: CDR1 ENHRY, CDR2 SYGVKD.

The CDR3 DNA sequence: TGCAGCGTTAACACCCGGGGGTCCTACAATGAGCAGTTCTTC. It encodes CSVNTRGSYNEQFF. This rearrangement joins TRBV29-1 to TRBJ2-1; tentatively, D is TRBD2 (6 bases). Germline V gives CDR1 SQVTM, CDR2 ANQGSEA. Trimming shortened V by 5 bases and J by 1 base, and 12 bases separated the two germline ends. The CDR3 is 14 amino acids.

The chain couples TRBV7-3 to TRBJ1-5; 8 bases are shared with TRBD1. Germline CDR1 and CDR2: SGHTA and FQGTGA. The trim removed 4 bases at V and 7 bases at J, leaving 3 bases unmatched. CDR3 length: 13 amino acids. This CDR3 reads CASSYDRGQPQHF. The CDR3, as DNA: TGTGCCAGCAGCTACGACAGGGGACAGCCCCAGCATTTT.

Only one count was recorded for this clone. J is TRBJ1-6 and V is TRBV28; 8 positions match TRBD1. CDR3 length equals 15 residues. The germline V gene has CDR1 MDHEN and CDR2 SYDVKM. V gave up 3 bases and J gave up 5 bases; unmatched junction bases: 3. CDR3 sequence (DNA): TGTGCCAGCAGTTTGGGACAGGCAAATAATTCACCCCTCCACTTT. This encodes CASSLGQANNSPLHF.

This clone appeared once. The chain has TRBV29-1 and TRBJ1-1, with 9 bases aligning to TRBD1. This CDR3 comprises 12 residues. The V gene end was trimmed by 7 bases and the J gene end by 6 bases; junction bases not matched to a gene: 6. Germline V CDR1 and CDR2: SQVTM, ANQGSEA. The CDR3: CSEQGARAEAFF. In nucleotides, the CDR3 is TGCAGCGAACAGGGGGCCAGGGCTGAAGCTTTCTTT.

The chain joins TRBV6-6 to TRBJ2-1; D gene uncertain. V lost 5 bases and J 8 bases, leaving 10 bases between the germline ends. This CDR3 comprises 12 residues. Looked up from germline, CDR1 is MNHNY and CDR2 is SVGAGI (reference sequence). CDR3 sequence (DNA): TGTGCCAGCAGTCCCGGTGGAGATGAGCAGTTCTTC. This sequence encodes CASSPGGDEQFF.

The chain combines TRBV4-1 with TRBJ1-1; TRBD1 matches at 8 bases. The CDR3 runs 15 residues. Germline CDR1 reads MGHRA; CDR2 reads YSYEKL. V lost 0 bases, J lost 2 bases, and 2 bases stayed unmatched. The CDR3: CASSQDRGLNTEAFF. The CDR3 DNA reads as TGCGCCAGCAGCCAAGACAGGGGGCTAAACACTGAAGCTTTCTTT.